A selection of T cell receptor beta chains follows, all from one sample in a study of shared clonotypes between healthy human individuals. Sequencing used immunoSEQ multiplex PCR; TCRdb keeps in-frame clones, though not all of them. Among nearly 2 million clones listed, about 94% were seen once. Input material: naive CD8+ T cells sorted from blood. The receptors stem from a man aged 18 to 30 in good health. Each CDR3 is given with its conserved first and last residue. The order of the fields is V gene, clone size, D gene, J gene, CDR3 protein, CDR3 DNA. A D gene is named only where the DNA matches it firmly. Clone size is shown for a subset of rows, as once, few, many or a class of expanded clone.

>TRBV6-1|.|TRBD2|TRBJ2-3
CASSGYGGAGDTQYF
TGTGCCTCCTCAGGGTACGGGGGGGCCGGAGATACGCAGTATTTT
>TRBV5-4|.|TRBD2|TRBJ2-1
CASSFLAGGSSYNEQFF
TGTGCCAGCAGCTTTCTAGCGGGGGGTAGCTCCTACAATGAGCAGTTCTTC
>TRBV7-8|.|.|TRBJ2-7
CASSFRPGTGLTYEQYF
TGTGCCAGCAGCTTTCGGCCGGGCACAGGGCTAACCTACGAGCAGTACTTC
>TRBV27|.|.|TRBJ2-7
CASSPSQGESSYEQYF
TGTGCCAGCAGCCCCAGCCAGGGTGAAAGCTCCTACGAGCAGTACTTC
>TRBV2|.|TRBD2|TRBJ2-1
CASSRLAGEFNEQFF
TGTGCCAGCAGTCGGCTAGCGGGGGAATTTAATGAGCAGTTCTTC
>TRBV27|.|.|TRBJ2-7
CASSPSGGAFFYEQYF
TGTGCCAGCAGTCCGTCCGGAGGGGCTTTTTTCTACGAGCAGTACTTC
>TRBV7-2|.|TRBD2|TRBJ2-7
CASSLEASGREEQYF
TGTGCCAGCAGCTTAGAGGCCAGCGGGAGGGAAGAGCAGTACTTC
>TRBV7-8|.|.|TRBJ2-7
CASSLDSRDYEQYF
TGTGCCAGCAGCTTAGATTCCAGGGACTACGAGCAGTACTTC
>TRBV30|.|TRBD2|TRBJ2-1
CAWTSGSSSYNEQFF
TGTGCCTGGACTAGCGGGAGTAGCTCCTACAATGAGCAGTTCTTC
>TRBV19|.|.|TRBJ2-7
CASSIADGGYEQYF
TGTGCCAGTAGTATAGCTGACGGGGGTTACGAGCAGTACTTC
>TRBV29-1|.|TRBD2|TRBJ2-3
CSASGGGVDTQYF
TGCAGCGCTAGCGGGGGTGGGGTAGATACGCAGTATTTT
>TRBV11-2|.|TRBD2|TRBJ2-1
CASSLLAGSYNEQFF
TGTGCCAGCAGCTTACTAGCGGGGTCCTACAATGAGCAGTTCTTC
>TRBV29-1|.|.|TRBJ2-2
CSVEEGGWNTGELFF
TGCAGCGTTGAAGAGGGGGGTTGGAACACCGGGGAGCTGTTTTTT
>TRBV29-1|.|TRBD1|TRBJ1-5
CSVEDRTGTYSNQPQHF
TGCAGCGTTGAAGATAGGACAGGGACGTATAGCAATCAGCCCCAGCATTTT
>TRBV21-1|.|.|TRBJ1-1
CASSVQGWNTEAFF
TGTGCCAGCAGCGTACAGGGGTGGAACACTGAAGCTTTCTTT
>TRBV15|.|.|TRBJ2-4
CATRGGDKNIQYF
TGTGCCACCAGGGGCGGGGACAAAAACATTCAGTACTTC
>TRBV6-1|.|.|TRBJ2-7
CASSTQSYEQYF
TGTGCCAGCAGTACACAGTCCTACGAGCAGTACTTC
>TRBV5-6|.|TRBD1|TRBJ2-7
CASMLGGQGAWEQYF
TGTGCCAGCATGCTAGGGGGACAGGGGGCCTGGGAGCAGTACTTC
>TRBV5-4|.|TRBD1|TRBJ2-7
CASSFDRGSYEQYF
TGTGCCAGCAGCTTCGACAGGGGGTCCTACGAGCAGTACTTC
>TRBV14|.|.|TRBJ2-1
CASSQVATLADNEQFF
TGTGCCAGCAGCCAAGTGGCTACCCTAGCAGACAATGAGCAGTTCTTC
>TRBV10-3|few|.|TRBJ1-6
CAISAGQGIDSPLHF
TGTGCCATCAGTGCCGGGCAGGGAATTGATTCACCCCTCCACTTT
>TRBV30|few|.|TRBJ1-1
CAWSGLKNTEAFF
TGTGCCTGGAGTGGCCTCAAGAACACTGAAGCTTTCTTT
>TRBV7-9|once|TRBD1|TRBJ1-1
CASSLDEGATTEAFF
TGTGCCAGCAGCTTAGATGAGGGGGCGACCACTGAAGCTTTCTTT
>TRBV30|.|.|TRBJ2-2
CAWSMGIGELFF
TGTGCCTGGAGCATGGGAATCGGGGAGCTGTTTTTT
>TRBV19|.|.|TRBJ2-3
CASSISDSRTDTQYF
TGTGCCAGTAGTATTTCAGACAGCCGCACAGATACGCAGTATTTT
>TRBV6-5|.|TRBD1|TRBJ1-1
CASSPGQGLNTEAFF
TGTGCCAGCAGTCCCGGACAGGGGCTGAACACTGAAGCTTTCTTT
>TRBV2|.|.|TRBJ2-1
CASSEWTTLYEQFF
TGTGCCAGCAGTGAATGGACCACCTTATATGAGCAGTTCTTC
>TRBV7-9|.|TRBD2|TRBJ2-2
CASSPRLAPGELFF
TGTGCCAGCAGCCCCAGACTAGCGCCCGGGGAGCTGTTTTTT
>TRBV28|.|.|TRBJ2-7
CASSLSAGREQYF
TGTGCCAGCAGTTTATCGGCAGGGCGCGAGCAGTACTTC
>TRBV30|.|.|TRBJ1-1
CAWSVSSGFEAFF
TGTGCCTGGAGTGTATCATCCGGGTTTGAAGCTTTCTTT
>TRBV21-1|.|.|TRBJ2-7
CASSKVPGLRYVRYEQYF
TGTGCCAGCAGCAAAGTTCCCGGACTACGATATGTAAGGTACGAGCAGTACTTC
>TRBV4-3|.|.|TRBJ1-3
CASSAAPGGNTIYF
TGCGCCAGCAGTGCGGCCCCGGGGGGAAACACCATATATTTT
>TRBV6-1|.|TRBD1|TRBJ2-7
CASSEAMGQVNEQYF
TGTGCCAGCAGTGAAGCAATGGGACAGGTTAACGAGCAGTACTTC
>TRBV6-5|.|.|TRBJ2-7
CASSPDVASYEQYF
TGTGCCAGCAGCCCGGACGTCGCTTCCTACGAGCAGTACTTC
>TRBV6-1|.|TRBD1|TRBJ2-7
CASSGDRAILGEQYF
TGTGCCAGCAGTGGGGACAGGGCAATCCTGGGCGAGCAGTACTTC
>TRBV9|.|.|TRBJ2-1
CASSVGGGRYNEQFF
TGTGCCAGCAGCGTAGGGGGAGGTCGTTACAATGAGCAGTTCTTC
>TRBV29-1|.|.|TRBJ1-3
CSVEGDNSGNTIYF
TGCAGCGTTGAAGGGGACAACTCTGGAAACACCATATATTTT
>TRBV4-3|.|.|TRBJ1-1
CASSQDSAGSTEAFF
TGCGCCAGCAGCCAAGATTCAGCAGGGAGTACTGAAGCTTTCTTT
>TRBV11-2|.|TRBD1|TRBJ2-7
CASTPSGTGSYEQYF
TGTGCCAGCACCCCATCCGGGACAGGTTCCTACGAGCAGTACTTC
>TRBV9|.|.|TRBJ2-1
CASSAAANEQFF
TGTGCCAGCAGTGCAGCCGCAAATGAGCAGTTCTTC
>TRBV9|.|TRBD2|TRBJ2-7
CASSQSGGSYEQYF
TGTGCCAGCTCCCAGAGCGGGGGCTCCTACGAGCAGTACTTC
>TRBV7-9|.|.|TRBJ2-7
CASSFGSYEQYF
TGTGCCAGCAGCTTTGGGAGCTACGAGCAGTACTTC
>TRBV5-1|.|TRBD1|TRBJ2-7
CASSFRTGGYEQYF
TGCGCCAGCAGCTTTAGGACAGGCGGCTACGAGCAGTACTTC
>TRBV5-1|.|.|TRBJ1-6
CASSLVGTRASSYNSPLHF
TGCGCCAGCAGCTTGGTCGGGACACGGGCTAGCTCCTATAATTCACCCCTCCACTTT